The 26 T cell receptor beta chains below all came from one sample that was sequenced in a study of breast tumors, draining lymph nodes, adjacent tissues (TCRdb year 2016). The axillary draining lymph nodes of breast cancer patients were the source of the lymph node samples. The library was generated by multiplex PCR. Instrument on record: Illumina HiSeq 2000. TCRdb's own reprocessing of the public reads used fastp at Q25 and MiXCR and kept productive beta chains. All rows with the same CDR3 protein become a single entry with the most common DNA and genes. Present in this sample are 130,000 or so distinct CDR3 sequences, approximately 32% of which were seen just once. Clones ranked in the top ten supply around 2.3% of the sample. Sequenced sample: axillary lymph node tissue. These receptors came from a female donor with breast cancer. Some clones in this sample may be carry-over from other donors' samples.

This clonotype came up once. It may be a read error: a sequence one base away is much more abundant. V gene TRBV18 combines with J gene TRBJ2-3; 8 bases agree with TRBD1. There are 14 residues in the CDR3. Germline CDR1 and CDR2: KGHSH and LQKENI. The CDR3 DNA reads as TGTGCCAGCCCACCCGGGACAGGCGGGGATACGCAGTATTTT. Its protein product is CASPPGTGGDTQYF.

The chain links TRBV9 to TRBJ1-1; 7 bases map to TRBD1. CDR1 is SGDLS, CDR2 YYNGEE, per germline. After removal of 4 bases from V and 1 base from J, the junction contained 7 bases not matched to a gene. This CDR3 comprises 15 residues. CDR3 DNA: TGTGCCAGCAGCTATTCCGGGACAGAGAACACTGAAGCTTTCTTT. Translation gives CASSYSGTENTEAFF.

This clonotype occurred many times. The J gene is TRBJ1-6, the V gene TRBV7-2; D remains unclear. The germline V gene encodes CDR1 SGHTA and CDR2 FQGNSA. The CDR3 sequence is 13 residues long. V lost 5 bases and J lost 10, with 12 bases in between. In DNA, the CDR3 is TGTGCCAGCAGCCCTCAGGCCGGATCACCCCTCCACTTT. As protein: CASSPQAGSPLHF.

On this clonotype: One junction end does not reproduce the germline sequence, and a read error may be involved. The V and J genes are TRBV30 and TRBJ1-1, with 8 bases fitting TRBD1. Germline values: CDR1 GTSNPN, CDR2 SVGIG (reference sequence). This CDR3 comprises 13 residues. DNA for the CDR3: TGTGCCTGGAGTAAGCAGGGGGCTCTGAGGGCTTTCTTC. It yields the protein CAWSKQGALRAFF.

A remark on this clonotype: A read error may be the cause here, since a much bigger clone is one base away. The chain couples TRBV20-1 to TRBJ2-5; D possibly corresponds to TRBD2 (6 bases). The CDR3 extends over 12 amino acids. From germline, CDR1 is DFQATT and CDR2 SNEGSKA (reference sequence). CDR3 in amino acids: CSALRGKETPYF. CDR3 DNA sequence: TGCAGTGCTTTGCGGGGTAAAGAGACCCCGTACTTC.

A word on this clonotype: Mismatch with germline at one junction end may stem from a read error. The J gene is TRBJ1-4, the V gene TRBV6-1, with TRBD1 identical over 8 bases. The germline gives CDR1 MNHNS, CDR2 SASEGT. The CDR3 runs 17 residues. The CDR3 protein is CASSGWDRRATNKNLFF. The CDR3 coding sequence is TGTGCCAGCAGTGGCTGGGACAGGCGGGCAACTAATAAAAACCTGTTTTTT.

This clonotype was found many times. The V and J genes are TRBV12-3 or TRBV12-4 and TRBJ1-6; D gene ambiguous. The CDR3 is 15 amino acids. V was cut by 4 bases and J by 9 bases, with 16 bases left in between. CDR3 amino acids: CASSSQDSPSSPLHF. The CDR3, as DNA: TGTGCCAGCAGTTCTCAAGACTCTCCGAGTTCACCCCTCCACTTT.

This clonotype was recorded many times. The CDR3 loop is CASSETLWIGELFF. Here the CDR3 DNA reads TGCGCCAGCAGTGAGACGTTGTGGATCGGGGAGCTGTTTTTT. This chain links TRBV10-2 with TRBJ2-2; D is ambiguous. The V and J ends lost 2 bases and 7 bases respectively, with 11 bases between them. This CDR3 has 14 residues. The germline CDR1 and CDR2 sequences are WSHSY and SAAADI.

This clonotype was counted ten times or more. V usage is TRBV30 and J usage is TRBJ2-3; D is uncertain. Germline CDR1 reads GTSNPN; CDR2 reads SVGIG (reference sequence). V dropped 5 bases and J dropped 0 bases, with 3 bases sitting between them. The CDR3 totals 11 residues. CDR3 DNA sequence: TGTGCCTGGTCTAGCACAGATACGCAGTATTTT. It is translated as CAWSSTDTQYF.

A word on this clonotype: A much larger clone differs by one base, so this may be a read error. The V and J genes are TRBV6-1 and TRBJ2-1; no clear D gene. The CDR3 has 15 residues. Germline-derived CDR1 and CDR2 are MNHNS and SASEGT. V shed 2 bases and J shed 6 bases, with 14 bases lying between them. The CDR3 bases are TGTGCCAGCAGTGAATGGGCCGGCAGACGCAATGAGCAGTTCTTC. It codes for CASSEWAGRRNEQFF.

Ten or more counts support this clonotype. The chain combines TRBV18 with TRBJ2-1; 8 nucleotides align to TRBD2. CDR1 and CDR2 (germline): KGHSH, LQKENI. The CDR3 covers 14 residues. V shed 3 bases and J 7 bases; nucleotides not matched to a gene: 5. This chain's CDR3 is CASSPPPGGNEQFF. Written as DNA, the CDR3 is TGTGCCAGCTCACCTCCCCCGGGGGGGAATGAGCAGTTCTTC.

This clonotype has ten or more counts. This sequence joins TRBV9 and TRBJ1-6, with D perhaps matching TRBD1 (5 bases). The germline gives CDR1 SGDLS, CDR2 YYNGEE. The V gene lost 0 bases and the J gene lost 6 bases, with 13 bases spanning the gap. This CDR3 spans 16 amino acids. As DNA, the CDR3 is TGTGCCAGCAGCGTAGCCCCGACAGCTTCTAATTCACCCCTCCACTTT. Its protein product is CASSVAPTASNSPLHF. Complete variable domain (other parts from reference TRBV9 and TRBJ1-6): DSGVTQTPKHLITATGQRVTLRCSPRSGDLSVYWYQQSLDQGLQFLIQYYNGEERAKGNILERFSAQQFPDLHSELNLSSLELGDSALYFCASSVAPTASNSPLHFGNGTRLTVT.

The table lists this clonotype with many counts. The DNA of the CDR3 is TGTGCCAGCAGCACCGTGGCAGGGGGCAATCAGCCCCAGCATTTT. Its protein is CASSTVAGGNQPQHF. V and J are TRBV6-1 and TRBJ1-5, with TRBD1 as a possible D gene (6 bases). The CDR3 sequence is 15 residues long. CDR1 and CDR2 from the germline V gene are MNHNS and SASEGT. V was trimmed by 6 bases and J by 2 bases, leaving 14 bases between them.

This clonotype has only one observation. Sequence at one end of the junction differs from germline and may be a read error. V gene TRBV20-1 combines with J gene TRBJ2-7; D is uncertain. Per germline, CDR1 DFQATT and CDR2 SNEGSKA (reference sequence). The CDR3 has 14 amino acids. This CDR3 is CSARDPRKTYEQYF. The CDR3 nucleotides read TGCAGCGCTAGAGATCCCCGGAAAACCTACGAGCAGTACTTC.

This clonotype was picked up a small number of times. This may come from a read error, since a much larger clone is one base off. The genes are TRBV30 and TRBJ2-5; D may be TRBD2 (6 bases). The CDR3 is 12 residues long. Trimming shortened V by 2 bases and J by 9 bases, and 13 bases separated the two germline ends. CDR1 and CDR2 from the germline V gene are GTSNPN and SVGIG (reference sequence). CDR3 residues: CAWSFPGEAQYF. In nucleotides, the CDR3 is TGTGCCTGGAGTTTTCCTGGGGAGGCCCAGTACTTC.

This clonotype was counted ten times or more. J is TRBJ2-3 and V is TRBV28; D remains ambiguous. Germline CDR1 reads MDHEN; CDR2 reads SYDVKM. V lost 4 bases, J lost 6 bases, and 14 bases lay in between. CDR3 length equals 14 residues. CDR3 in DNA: TGTGCCAGCAGTTCTGAGGTGGAGAGTGATACGCAGTATTTT. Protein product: CASSSEVESDTQYF.

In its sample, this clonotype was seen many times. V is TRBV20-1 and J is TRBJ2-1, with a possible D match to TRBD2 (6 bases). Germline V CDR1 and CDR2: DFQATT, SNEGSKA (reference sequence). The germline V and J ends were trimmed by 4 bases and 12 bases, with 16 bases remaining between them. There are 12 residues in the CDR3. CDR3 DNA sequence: TGCAGTGCTAACGGGGGATCGGGTAGGCAGTTCTTC. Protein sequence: CSANGGSGRQFF.

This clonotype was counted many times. CDR3 nucleotides: TGTGCCAGCAGCCCTTATAGCCCCCCCTACAATGAGCAGTTCTTC. This sequence encodes CASSPYSPPYNEQFF. The gene calls are TRBV7-6 and TRBJ2-1; the D is unclear. Trimming took off 5 bases at V and 2 bases at J, with 13 bases between the two ends. Germline lookup yields CDR1 SGHVS and CDR2 FNYEAQ. The CDR3 has 15 residues. The complete variable domain, with remaining parts taken from reference TRBV7-6 and TRBJ2-1, reads GAGVSQSPRYKVTKRGQDVALRCDPISGHVSLYWYRQALGQGPEFLTYFNYEAQQDKSGLPNDRFSAERPEGSISTLTIQRTEQRDSAMYRCASSPYSPPYNEQFFGPGTRLTVL.

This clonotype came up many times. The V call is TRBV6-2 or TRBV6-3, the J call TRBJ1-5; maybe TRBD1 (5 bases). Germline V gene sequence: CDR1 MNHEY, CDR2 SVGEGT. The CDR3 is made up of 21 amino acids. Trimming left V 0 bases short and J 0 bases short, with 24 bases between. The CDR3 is CASSYSNGRAAGRNSNQPQHF. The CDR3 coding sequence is TGTGCCAGCAGTTACTCGAACGGTCGGGCTGCGGGGCGGAATAGCAATCAGCCCCAGCATTTT.

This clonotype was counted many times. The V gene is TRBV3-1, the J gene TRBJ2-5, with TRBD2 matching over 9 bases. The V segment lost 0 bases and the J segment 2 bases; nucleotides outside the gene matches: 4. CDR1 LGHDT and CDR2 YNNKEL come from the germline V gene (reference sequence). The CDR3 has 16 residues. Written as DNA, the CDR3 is TGTGCCAGCAGCCAAGATGCCAGCGGGGGGCAAGAGACCCAGTACTTC. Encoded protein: CASSQDASGGQETQYF.

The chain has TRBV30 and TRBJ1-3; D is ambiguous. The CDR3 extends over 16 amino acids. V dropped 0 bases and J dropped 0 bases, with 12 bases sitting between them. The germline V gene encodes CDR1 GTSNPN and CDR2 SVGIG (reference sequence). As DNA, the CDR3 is TGTGCCTGGAGTGTACCTGGACTGAGCTCTGGAAACACCATATATTTT. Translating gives CAWSVPGLSSGNTIYF.

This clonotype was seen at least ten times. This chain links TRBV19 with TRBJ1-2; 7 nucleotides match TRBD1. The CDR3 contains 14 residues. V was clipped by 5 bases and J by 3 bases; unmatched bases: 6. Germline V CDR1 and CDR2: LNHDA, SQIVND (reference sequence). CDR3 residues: CASSPTGTDYGYTF. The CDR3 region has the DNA TGTGCCAGTAGTCCTACCGGGACAGACTATGGCTACACCTTC. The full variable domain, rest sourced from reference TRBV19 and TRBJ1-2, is DGGITQSPKYLFRKEGQNVTLSCEQNLNHDAMYWYRQDPGQGLRLIYYSQIVNDFQKGDIAEGYSVSREKKESFPLTVTSAQKNPTAFYLCASSPTGTDYGYTFGSGTRLTVV.

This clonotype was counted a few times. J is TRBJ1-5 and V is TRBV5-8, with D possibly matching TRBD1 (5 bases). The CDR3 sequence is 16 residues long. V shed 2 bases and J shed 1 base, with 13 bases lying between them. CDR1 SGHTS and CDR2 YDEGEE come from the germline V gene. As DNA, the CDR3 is TGTGCCAGCAGCTTAGATAGGGGCGGGAGCAATCAGCCCCAGCATTTT. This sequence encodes CASSLDRGGSNQPQHF.

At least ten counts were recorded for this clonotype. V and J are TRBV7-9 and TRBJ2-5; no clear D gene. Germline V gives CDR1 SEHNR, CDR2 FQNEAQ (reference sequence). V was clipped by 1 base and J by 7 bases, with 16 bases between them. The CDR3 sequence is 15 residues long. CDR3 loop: CASSLERQARRTQYF. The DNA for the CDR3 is TGTGCCAGCAGCTTAGAGAGGCAGGCACGGCGGACCCAGTACTTC.

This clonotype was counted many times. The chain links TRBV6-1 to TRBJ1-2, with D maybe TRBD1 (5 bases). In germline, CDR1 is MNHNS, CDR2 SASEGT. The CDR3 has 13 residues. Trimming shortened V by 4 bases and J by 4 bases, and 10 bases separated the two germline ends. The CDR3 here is CASSVAGTYGYTF. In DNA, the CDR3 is TGTGCCAGCAGTGTCGCAGGGACCTATGGCTACACCTTC.

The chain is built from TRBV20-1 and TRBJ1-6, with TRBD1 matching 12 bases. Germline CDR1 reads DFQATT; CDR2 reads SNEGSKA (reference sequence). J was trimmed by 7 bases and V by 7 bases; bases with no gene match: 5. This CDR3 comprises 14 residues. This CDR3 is CSVGTGGGNSPLHF. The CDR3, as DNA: TGCAGTGTAGGGACAGGGGGCGGAAATTCACCCCTCCACTTT.